This T cell receptor beta chain is drawn from a study of naive and memory T cell subsets. Study outcomes and limitations: Possibly reflecting memory cells re-expressing CD45RA, a few larger clonotypes occurred in naive repertoires, especially CD8. Findings for naive and memory subsets could not be checked against ground truth.

Two oligonucleotides, mixed equimolar, formed the beta constant-region primer covering TRBC1 and TRBC2. The ligated cDNA underwent four PCR rounds using SP2 and nested alpha and beta constant-region primers. TCRdb redid the calling of the UMI-ligation and nested PCR reads with MiXCR, one entry per CDR3 protein. Among about 140,000 distinct CDR3 sequences listed, about 20% were seen once. There are a few counts of this clonotype. Its specificity is unknown. From the second PCR step, alpha and beta chains were amplified apart. Overnight CMV lysate stimulation of fresh PBMCs defined donor CMV status by CD4+ IFNgamma. Per the germline V gene, CDR1 is MNHEY and CDR2 is SMNVEV (reference sequence). Trimming left V 4 bases short and J 2 bases short, with 11 bases between. The CDR3 runs to 14 residues.

V and J are TRBV27 and TRBJ1-1; the D is unclear. The sequencing sample was made of naive CD8+ T cells from blood. This receptor was obtained from a human donor in good health. CDR3 sequence (DNA): TGTGCCAGCAGTTACACCGCCCTCAACACTGAAGCTTTCTTT. This encodes CASSYTALNTEAFF.